This entry lists 9 T cell receptor beta chains sequenced from one sample in a study of blood T cell repertoires in COVID-19. Here immunoSEQ multiplex PCR was the method, and the copy in TCRdb shows in-frame clones only, minus some. The sample contains about 80,000 clones, roughly 87% of which appear only once. Sequenced material: peripheral blood. These receptors were collected from a man between 65 and 85 years old with acute or convalescent COVID-19.

CDR3 DNA sequence: TGCGCCAGCAGCCAACCCAAGGGGACTAAGGGCACCGGGGAGCTGTTTTTT. Protein: CASSQPKGTKGTGELFF. The chain links TRBV4-1 to TRBJ2-2; TRBD2 aligns across 7 bases. V was clipped by 2 bases and J by 4 bases; unmatched bases: 10. Germline-derived CDR1 and CDR2 are MGHRA and YSYEKL. This CDR3 is 17 amino acids long.

The CDR3 here is CASSLGGSLVPEQYF. DNA of the CDR3: TGTGCCAGCAGCTTAGGTGGGAGCCTCGTCCCCGAGCAGTACTTC. The gene calls are TRBV7-2 and TRBJ2-7, with a tentative D call TRBD2 (5 bases). Looked up from germline, CDR1 is SGHTA and CDR2 is FQGNSA. V was cut by 1 base and J by 6 bases, with 16 bases left in between. The CDR3 runs to 15 residues.

The chain uses TRBV7-8 and TRBJ2-3; 11 bases are a match to TRBD1. The CDR3 runs to 18 residues. V was clipped by 5 bases and J by 4 bases; unmatched bases: 14. Germline V CDR1 and CDR2: SGHVS, FQNEAQ. CDR3 in amino acids: CASSPERGQGAFADTQYF. CDR3 in DNA: TGTGCCAGCAGCCCAGAGCGTGGACAGGGGGCTTTCGCAGATACGCAGTATTTT.

This clone has more than one count but fewer than ten. CDR3 in amino acids: CASSEILRALAKNIQYF. CDR3 nucleotides: TGTGCCAGCAGTGAAATCTTGAGGGCTCTAGCCAAAAACATTCAGTACTTC. The chain combines TRBV6-4 with TRBJ2-4; TRBD2 might be the D (5 bases). Germline lookup yields CDR1 MRHNA and CDR2 SNTAGT. The CDR3 loop spans 17 amino acids. The germline V and J ends were trimmed by 3 bases and 0 bases, with 15 bases remaining between them.

The chain has TRBV7-9 and TRBJ2-2; possible D gene TRBD2, 5 bases. The germline V gene has CDR1 SEHNR and CDR2 FQNEAQ (reference sequence). CDR3 length: 12 amino acids. The DNA of the CDR3 is TGTGCAGTCCGCGGGCGCGGCGGGGAGCTGTTTTTT. Its protein is CAVRGRGGELFF.

This chain connects TRBV5-4 to TRBJ1-5, with D unresolved. V lost 0 bases and J lost 6, with 19 bases in between. CDR1 is SGHNT and CDR2 is YYREEE in the germline V gene (reference sequence). The CDR3 is 17 amino acids. The CDR3 nucleotides read TGTGCCAGCAGCTTGGCCCCCTATTCTGGGTCAGGTCAGCCCCAGCATTTT. This sequence encodes CASSLAPYSGSGQPQHF.

The chain carries TRBV5-1 and TRBJ1-1; D is ambiguous. The CDR3 is made up of 15 amino acids. CDR1 is SGHRS and CDR2 is YFSETQ in the germline V gene. V lost 0 bases to trimming and J lost 1 base, with 10 bases between them. For the CDR3, the DNA is TGCGCCAGCAGCTTGGTGGGAGGAACGAACACTGAAGCTTTCTTT. Protein product: CASSLVGGTNTEAFF.

Here the CDR3 DNA reads TGTGCCAGCGCAGGGGTTAACTATGGCTACACCTTC. This sequence encodes CASAGVNYGYTF. The chain is built from TRBV27 and TRBJ1-2, with D perhaps TRBD1 (6 bases). Germline V gene lookup returns CDR1 MNHEY and CDR2 SMNVEV (reference sequence). Trimming took 8 bases from V and 1 from J, leaving 8 bases between them. The CDR3 loop spans 12 amino acids.

The J gene is TRBJ1-1, the V gene TRBV18; D is possibly TRBD1 (5 bases). With 6 bases removed from V and 4 bases from J, the gap between germline ends came to 12 bases. Germline lookup yields CDR1 KGHSH and CDR2 LQKENI. This CDR3 is built from 13 residues. CDR3 sequence: CASSRGGGTEAFF. CDR3 DNA sequence: TGTGCCAGCTCGCGCGGGGGGGGCACTGAAGCTTTCTTT.